The rows below give T cell receptor beta chains drawn from one sample of a study of tumor-infiltrating lymphocytes in localized non-small cell lung cancer. Only in-frame clones appear in the TCRdb table, and some are missing; sequencing was by immunoSEQ multiplex PCR. There are over 10,000 clones in the sample; approximately 85% occur only once, and more than 3% lies in the top ten. The specimen sequenced was uninvolved lung tissue not adjacent to the tumor. These receptors came from a human donor with non-small cell lung cancer. The CDR3 runs from the conserved cysteine through the conserved F or W. The order of the fields is clone size, J gene, D gene, V gene, CDR3 DNA, CDR3 protein. A D gene is named only where the DNA matches it firmly. Some rows have no size entry. The others give once, few or many, or a class for an expanded clone.

clone size: .; J gene: TRBJ2-2; D gene: TRBD2; V gene: TRBV6-1; CDR3 DNA: TGTGCCAGCAGAGAAACCAGCGGGGCGAACACCGGGGAGCTGTTTTTT; CDR3 protein: CASRETSGANTGELFF
clone size: .; J gene: TRBJ2-1; D gene: .; V gene: TRBV7-9; CDR3 DNA: TGTGCCAGCAGCCCCCGCTTGGGGGAGGATGAGCAGTTCTTC; CDR3 protein: CASSPRLGEDEQFF
clone size: .; J gene: TRBJ1-1; D gene: .; V gene: TRBV18; CDR3 DNA: TGTGCCAGCTCACCACCGGATGGGGGCACTGAAGCTTTCTTT; CDR3 protein: CASSPPDGGTEAFF
clone size: once; J gene: TRBJ2-4; D gene: .; V gene: TRBV5-6; CDR3 DNA: TGTGCCAGCAGCTCCCAAGACGATATAGCCAAAAACATTCAGTACTTC; CDR3 protein: CASSSQDDIAKNIQYF
clone size: .; J gene: TRBJ1-6; D gene: .; V gene: TRBV6-1; CDR3 DNA: TGTGCCAGCAGAGACCTATCTAATTCACCCCTCCACTTT; CDR3 protein: CASRDLSNSPLHF
clone size: once; J gene: TRBJ2-1; D gene: .; V gene: TRBV5-1; CDR3 DNA: TGCGCCAGCAGCTTGACCCAGTCCGGGGTAAATGAGCAGTTCTTC; CDR3 protein: CASSLTQSGVNEQFF
clone size: .; J gene: TRBJ1-2; D gene: TRBD1; V gene: TRBV19; CDR3 DNA: TGTGCCAGTAGTATGGGTACAGGGGCTCGGGGCTACACCTTC; CDR3 protein: CASSMGTGARGYTF
clone size: few; J gene: TRBJ2-2; D gene: TRBD2; V gene: TRBV7-6; CDR3 DNA: TGTGCCAGCAGCCACAGGGGACTAGCGGGGGGGCCCAGCGGGGAGCTGTTTTTT; CDR3 protein: CASSHRGLAGGPSGELFF
clone size: .; J gene: TRBJ2-5; D gene: TRBD2; V gene: TRBV5-5; CDR3 DNA: TGTGCCAGCAGCCCCGGACTAGCGGGGGGGCTCGGAGAGACCCAGTACTTC; CDR3 protein: CASSPGLAGGLGETQYF
clone size: .; J gene: TRBJ1-5; D gene: .; V gene: TRBV4-2; CDR3 DNA: TGTGCCAGCAGCCAAGATTTGAGCAGCAATCAGCCCCAGCATTTT; CDR3 protein: CASSQDLSSNQPQHF
clone size: .; J gene: TRBJ2-7; D gene: .; V gene: TRBV5-6; CDR3 DNA: TGTGCCAGCAGCTTCCAGGGGTACTCCTACGAGCAGTACTTC; CDR3 protein: CASSFQGYSYEQYF
clone size: .; J gene: TRBJ2-3; D gene: .; V gene: TRBV5-1; CDR3 DNA: TGCGCCAGCAGCTTGGGGAGTGTCGGGAGCACAGATACGCAGTATTTT; CDR3 protein: CASSLGSVGSTDTQYF
clone size: few; J gene: TRBJ2-5; D gene: .; V gene: TRBV5-6; CDR3 DNA: TGTGCCAGCAGCTTGGAGGTTAGCGGCCAAGAGACCCAGTACTTC; CDR3 protein: CASSLEVSGQETQYF
clone size: .; J gene: TRBJ1-2; D gene: .; V gene: TRBV5-4; CDR3 DNA: TGTGCCAGCAGCTTGCCGGTCGGGACGGACTATGGCTACACCTTC; CDR3 protein: CASSLPVGTDYGYTF
clone size: .; J gene: TRBJ2-2; D gene: .; V gene: TRBV5-1; CDR3 DNA: TGCGCCAGCAGCTTGGCAGACTCTATTAACACCGGGGAGCTGTTTTTT; CDR3 protein: CASSLADSINTGELFF
clone size: .; J gene: TRBJ1-1; D gene: .; V gene: TRBV2; CDR3 DNA: TGTGCCAGCATGGGGGGACACACTGAAGCTTTCTTT; CDR3 protein: CASMGGHTEAFF
clone size: .; J gene: TRBJ2-3; D gene: .; V gene: TRBV29-1; CDR3 DNA: TGCAGCTTAGAGGACAAGACGGGCACAGATACGCAGTATTTT; CDR3 protein: CSLEDKTGTDTQYF
clone size: once; J gene: TRBJ1-4; D gene: .; V gene: TRBV18; CDR3 DNA: TGTGCCAGCTCGGGTCAGACAGGAGGGGAAAAACTGTTTTTT; CDR3 protein: CASSGQTGGEKLFF
clone size: .; J gene: TRBJ2-7; D gene: .; V gene: TRBV5-1; CDR3 DNA: TGCGCCAGCAGTGCGGGGCCGGGGGACGAGCAGTACTTC; CDR3 protein: CASSAGPGDEQYF
clone size: .; J gene: TRBJ1-1; D gene: TRBD1; V gene: TRBV18; CDR3 DNA: TGTGCCAGCTCACCGACAGACAGGGGGTCGGAAGCTTTCTTT; CDR3 protein: CASSPTDRGSEAFF
clone size: .; J gene: TRBJ2-7; D gene: TRBD1; V gene: TRBV6-5; CDR3 DNA: TGTGCCAGCAGTCTGCGGGACAGGGGCGAGCAGTACTTC; CDR3 protein: CASSLRDRGEQYF
clone size: .; J gene: TRBJ2-7; D gene: .; V gene: TRBV5-5; CDR3 DNA: TGTGCCAGCAGCTTTTCCCCCGGACGGGGCCTATACGAGCAGTACTTC; CDR3 protein: CASSFSPGRGLYEQYF
clone size: .; J gene: TRBJ2-5; D gene: .; V gene: TRBV6-1; CDR3 DNA: TGTGCCAGCAGTGAGGAAAGGCCCCAGTACTTC; CDR3 protein: CASSEERPQYF
clone size: once; J gene: TRBJ2-1; D gene: .; V gene: TRBV1; CDR3 DNA: TGCACCAGCAGCCCGAGTGAAGGGAGTAGCTCCTACAATGAGCAGTTCTTC; CDR3 protein: CTSSPSEGSSSYNEQFF
clone size: .; J gene: TRBJ1-6; D gene: .; V gene: TRBV28; CDR3 DNA: TGTGCCAGCAAAGGCACCTATAATTCACCCCTCCACTTT; CDR3 protein: CASKGTYNSPLHF
clone size: .; J gene: TRBJ2-5; D gene: .; V gene: TRBV18; CDR3 DNA: TGTGCCAGCTCACCCCGCGGCGGTAAAGAGACCCAGTACTTC; CDR3 protein: CASSPRGGKETQYF
clone size: .; J gene: TRBJ2-1; D gene: .; V gene: TRBV5-1; CDR3 DNA: TGCGCCAGCAGCCCACGACTAGACCCCACTACCAATGAGCAGTTCTTC; CDR3 protein: CASSPRLDPTTNEQFF
clone size: few; J gene: TRBJ1-1; D gene: .; V gene: TRBV6-5; CDR3 DNA: TGTGCCAGCAGTTACACATACAAGGGCACTGAAGCTTTCTTT; CDR3 protein: CASSYTYKGTEAFF
clone size: .; J gene: TRBJ2-2; D gene: .; V gene: TRBV30; CDR3 DNA: TGTGCCTGGAGTACGACTCCAGTGGGCACCGGGGAGCTGTTTTTT; CDR3 protein: CAWSTTPVGTGELFF
clone size: .; J gene: TRBJ2-1; D gene: .; V gene: TRBV10-2; CDR3 DNA: TGCGCCAGCAGTGTGCCTCCGAATGAGCAGTTCTTC; CDR3 protein: CASSVPPNEQFF
clone size: .; J gene: TRBJ2-3; D gene: .; V gene: TRBV5-1; CDR3 DNA: TGCGCCAGCAGACCCCTACCCCGATCCACAGATACGCAGTATTTT; CDR3 protein: CASRPLPRSTDTQYF
clone size: .; J gene: TRBJ1-1; D gene: .; V gene: TRBV27; CDR3 DNA: TGTGCCAGCAGTTTATCACCCCTAGGGGGGGGAGCTTTCTTT; CDR3 protein: CASSLSPLGGGAFF
clone size: once; J gene: TRBJ2-1; D gene: TRBD1; V gene: TRBV5-1; CDR3 DNA: TGCGCCAGCAGCTTGGGACAGGGTGGGCACAATGAGCAGTTCTTC; CDR3 protein: CASSLGQGGHNEQFF
clone size: .; J gene: TRBJ1-1; D gene: .; V gene: TRBV28; CDR3 DNA: TGTGCCAGCGGTATCGCGGGCAGGACGCTTTCTGACACTGAAGCTTTCTTT; CDR3 protein: CASGIAGRTLSDTEAFF
clone size: .; J gene: TRBJ2-7; D gene: .; V gene: TRBV11-1; CDR3 DNA: TGTGCCAGCAGCTTAGCAACTTTCGAGCAGTACTTC; CDR3 protein: CASSLATFEQYF
clone size: .; J gene: TRBJ2-7; D gene: .; V gene: TRBV4-1; CDR3 DNA: TGCGCCAGCAGCCACGATTTTGGTACCTCCTACGAGCAGTACTTC; CDR3 protein: CASSHDFGTSYEQYF
clone size: .; J gene: TRBJ1-2; D gene: .; V gene: TRBV13; CDR3 DNA: TGTGCCAGCAGCTACCAGTCCCGGGGCATGGGCCCTATTATCTATGGCTACACCTTC; CDR3 protein: CASSYQSRGMGPIIYGYTF
clone size: .; J gene: TRBJ1-2; D gene: .; V gene: TRBV30; CDR3 DNA: TGTGCCTGGAGTCCCGAAGGGTTTGGCTACACCTTC; CDR3 protein: CAWSPEGFGYTF
clone size: .; J gene: TRBJ1-2; D gene: .; V gene: TRBV2; CDR3 DNA: TGTGCCAGCAGTGACGGGCAGTATGGCTACACCTTC; CDR3 protein: CASSDGQYGYTF
clone size: .; J gene: TRBJ1-1; D gene: .; V gene: TRBV16; CDR3 DNA: TGTGCCAGCATAATCTCCAGGGGCGCTGAAGCTTTCTTT; CDR3 protein: CASIISRGAEAFF
clone size: .; J gene: TRBJ1-3; D gene: .; V gene: TRBV28; CDR3 DNA: TGTGCCAGCATCCCAACGGGTAGAGCCTCTGGAAACACCATATATTTT; CDR3 protein: CASIPTGRASGNTIYF
clone size: .; J gene: TRBJ1-1; D gene: .; V gene: TRBV13; CDR3 DNA: TGTGCCAGCAGCCAAACCGGGCCTGGAGCTTTCTTT; CDR3 protein: CASSQTGPGAFF
clone size: .; J gene: TRBJ2-7; D gene: .; V gene: TRBV18; CDR3 DNA: TGTGCCAGCTCACCACGTGACAGAACCTACGAGCAGTACTTC; CDR3 protein: CASSPRDRTYEQYF
clone size: .; J gene: TRBJ2-7; D gene: .; V gene: TRBV5-6; CDR3 DNA: TGTGCCAGCAGCTCCGACAGGCTATATGACGAGCAGTACTTC; CDR3 protein: CASSSDRLYDEQYF
clone size: .; J gene: TRBJ1-1; D gene: TRBD1; V gene: TRBV19; CDR3 DNA: TGTGCCAGTGGACGACAGGGGGCGGGCACTGAAGCTTTCTTT; CDR3 protein: CASGRQGAGTEAFF
clone size: .; J gene: TRBJ2-2; D gene: .; V gene: TRBV7-2; CDR3 DNA: TGTGCCAGCAGCTCCGGCGCGCGCACCGGGGAGCTGTTTTTT; CDR3 protein: CASSSGARTGELFF
clone size: .; J gene: TRBJ1-2; D gene: TRBD1; V gene: TRBV27; CDR3 DNA: TGTGCCAGCAGCCTCGACAGGGCATTTGGGGGCTACACCTTC; CDR3 protein: CASSLDRAFGGYTF
clone size: .; J gene: TRBJ2-6; D gene: .; V gene: TRBV7-8; CDR3 DNA: TGTGCCAGCAGCACCTGGGACACCGTCTCTTTCGGGGCCAACGTCCTGACTTTC; CDR3 protein: CASSTWDTVSFGANVLTF
clone size: .; J gene: TRBJ2-1; D gene: TRBD1; V gene: TRBV13; CDR3 DNA: TGTGCCAGCAGCTTTACAGGGGGCCCTGGATACAATGAGCAGTTCTTC; CDR3 protein: CASSFTGGPGYNEQFF